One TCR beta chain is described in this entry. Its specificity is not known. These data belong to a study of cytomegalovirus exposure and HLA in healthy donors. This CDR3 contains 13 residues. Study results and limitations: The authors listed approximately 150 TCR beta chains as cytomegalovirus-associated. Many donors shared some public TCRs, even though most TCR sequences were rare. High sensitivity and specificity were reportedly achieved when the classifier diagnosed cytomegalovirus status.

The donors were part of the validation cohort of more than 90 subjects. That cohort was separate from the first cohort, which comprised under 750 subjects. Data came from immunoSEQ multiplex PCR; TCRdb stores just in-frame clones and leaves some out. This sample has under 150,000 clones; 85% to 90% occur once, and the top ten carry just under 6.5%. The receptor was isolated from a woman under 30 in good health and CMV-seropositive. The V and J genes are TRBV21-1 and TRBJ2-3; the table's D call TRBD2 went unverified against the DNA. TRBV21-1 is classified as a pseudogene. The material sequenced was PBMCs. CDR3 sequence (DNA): TGTGCCAGCAGCAGCTGGGGGGCAGATACGCAGTATTTT. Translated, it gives CASSSWGADTQYF.